A single sample gave rise to the 27 T cell receptor beta chains below, sequenced in a study of blood T cell repertoires in COVID-19. Measured with immunoSEQ multiplex PCR; TCRdb has only the in-frame clones, and not every one. This sample has roughly 250,000 clones, with about 88% found just once. Sequencing used peripheral blood. The source of these receptors is a man in his 60s who had recovered from COVID-19.

This clone was detected once. This chain links TRBV21-1 with TRBJ1-2; the table calls TRBD1, which could not be checked here. TRBV21-1 corresponds to a pseudogene. The CDR3 is 14 amino acids. CDR3 protein: CASAGETGCGGYTF. The CDR3 DNA reads as TGTGCCAGCGCCGGGGAGACAGGGTGTGGCGGCTACACCTTC.

A few counts support this clone. The CDR3 bases are TGTGCCAGCAGCCCAGCGCACACTGAAGCTTTCTTT. As protein: CASSPAHTEAFF. This rearrangement joins TRBV9 to TRBJ1-1, with D unresolved. Per the germline V gene, CDR1 is SGDLS and CDR2 is YYNGEE. The CDR3 loop spans 12 amino acids. Trimming cost V 4 bases and J 3 bases, with 7 bases left between them.

The chain recombines TRBV7-3 with TRBJ1-1; possible D gene TRBD1, 5 bases. This CDR3 is 15 amino acids long. Trimming removed 0 bases from V and 4 bases from J, with 12 bases in between. CDR1 is SGHTA, CDR2 FQGTGA, per germline. The CDR3 bases are TGTGCCAGCAGCTTAACTAGGGGATTTACCACTGAAGCTTTCTTT. Translating it yields CASSLTRGFTTEAFF.

The chain employs TRBV7-2 and TRBJ2-1; TRBD2 agrees at 15 bases. Germline values: CDR1 SGHTA, CDR2 FQGNSA. Trimming cost V 7 bases and J 0 bases; bases outside gene matches: 7. CDR3 length: 18 amino acids. DNA of the CDR3: TGTGCCAGCATTAGGACTAGCGGGGGGGTGCCCTCCTACAATGAGCAGTTCTTC. Protein sequence: CASIRTSGGVPSYNEQFF.

This CDR3 reads CASSYQDRAPEAFF. CDR3 sequence (DNA): TGTGCCAGCAGTTACCAGGACAGGGCCCCTGAAGCTTTCTTT. This rearrangement joins TRBV6-5 to TRBJ1-1, with 8 nucleotides matching TRBD1. With 2 bases clipped from V and 6 bases from J, the junction kept 5 bases outside the gene matches. The germline V gene encodes CDR1 MNHEY and CDR2 SVGAGI. The CDR3 totals 14 residues.

The chain employs TRBV12-3 or TRBV12-4 and TRBJ1-1, with 9 bases lining up with TRBD1. This CDR3 has 13 residues. V trimming: 5 bases; J trimming: 3 bases; junction bases outside the gene matches: 1. The chain's CDR3 is CASSRTGDTEAFF. In nucleotides, the CDR3 is TGTGCCAGCAGTCGGACAGGGGACACTGAAGCTTTCTTT.

The rearrangement uses TRBV11-3 and TRBJ2-2; 11 bases match TRBD2. The germline gives CDR1 SGHNT, CDR2 YENEEA. This CDR3 comprises 19 residues. Trimming took 0 bases from V and 2 from J; bases not matched to a gene: 8. The CDR3 coding sequence is TGTGCCAGCAGCTTAGACAGGCTAGCGGGGGGAGCTAACACCGGGGAGCTGTTTTTT. Its protein is CASSLDRLAGGANTGELFF. Variable domain in full (rest from reference TRBV11-3 and TRBJ2-2): EAGVVQSPRYKIIEKKQPVAFWCNPISGHNTLYWYLQNLGQGPELLIRYENEEAVDDSQLPKDRFSAERLKGVDSTLKIQPAELGDSAVYLCASSLDRLAGGANTGELFFGEGSRLTVL.

The rearrangement uses TRBV7-2 and TRBJ2-7; TRBD2 aligns across 7 bases. Trimming at V came to 1 base and at J to 3 bases, leaving 3 bases not matched to a gene. CDR3 length equals 14 residues. Germline V lookup: CDR1 SGHTA, CDR2 FQGNSA. The CDR3 sequence: CASSLGAGDYEQYF. The DNA for the CDR3 is TGTGCCAGCAGCTTAGGGGCGGGGGACTACGAGCAGTACTTC.

This chain uses TRBV4-2 with TRBJ1-2; TRBD1 matches 8 bases. This CDR3 region has 15 residues. Germline trimming cut 0 bases from V and 7 bases from J; bases unmatched to any gene: 7. Germline V CDR1 and CDR2: LGHNA, YNFKEQ. CDR3 amino acids: CASSQDPGGAPGYTF. The CDR3 DNA reads as TGTGCCAGCAGCCAAGATCCAGGGGGCGCCCCTGGCTACACCTTC.

This chain joins TRBV18 and TRBJ2-1; D is possibly TRBD1 (5 bases). The germline V gene encodes CDR1 KGHSH and CDR2 LQKENI. The CDR3 is 14 residues long. V lost 1 base and J lost 6, with 10 bases in between. CDR3 amino acids: CASSPRQGVNEQFF. The CDR3 nucleotides read TGTGCCAGCTCACCACGACAAGGGGTCAATGAGCAGTTCTTC.

This clone was counted a single time. V is TRBV9 and J is TRBJ1-3, with 8 bases lining up with TRBD1. V shed 4 bases, J shed 3 bases, and the junction held 9 bases outside the gene matches. The CDR3 length is 16 residues. Germline V CDR1 and CDR2: SGDLS, YYNGEE. CDR3 sequence (DNA): TGTGCCAGCAGCCGTCTCCAGGGGGCGCGTGGAAACACCATATATTTT. This gives the protein CASSRLQGARGNTIYF.

The rearrangement joins TRBV19 to TRBJ1-6; no definite D call. This CDR3 has 11 amino acids. V lost 8 bases to trimming and J lost 10 bases, with 9 bases between them. Per germline, CDR1 LNHDA and CDR2 SQIVND (reference sequence). The CDR3 region has the DNA TGTGCCAGTGGTTCGGGATCACCCCTCCACTTT. Translation gives CASGSGSPLHF.

This chain uses TRBV27 with TRBJ1-5; perhaps TRBD1 as D (5 bases). V was trimmed by 5 bases and J by 0 bases, leaving 11 bases between them. This CDR3 region has 15 residues. The germline gives CDR1 MNHEY, CDR2 SMNVEV (reference sequence). CDR3 in amino acids: CASSHQTASNQPQHF. The CDR3 region has the DNA TGTGCCAGCAGTCACCAGACAGCTAGCAATCAGCCCCAGCATTTT.

J is TRBJ1-1 and V is TRBV18; D perhaps matches TRBD1 (5 bases). Germline CDR1 reads KGHSH; CDR2 reads LQKENI. The CDR3 covers 16 residues. The V end was cut by 0 bases, the J end by 0 bases, with 11 bases between. CDR3 sequence: CASSPPWRGVNTEAFF. Here the CDR3 DNA reads TGTGCCAGCTCACCACCGTGGCGGGGGGTGAACACTGAAGCTTTCTTT.

The V gene is TRBV2, the J gene TRBJ2-1; D is perhaps TRBD1 (7 bases). CDR1 is SNHLY and CDR2 is FYNNEI in the germline V gene. This CDR3 comprises 13 residues. Between the trimmed V and J ends, which lost 4 bases and 10 bases, there was a span of 14 bases. CDR3 region: CASSGGGGREQFF. CDR3 DNA sequence: TGTGCCAGCAGTGGAGGAGGGGGCAGAGAGCAGTTCTTC.

The rearrangement uses TRBV12-3 or TRBV12-4 and TRBJ2-1; perhaps TRBD1 as D (6 bases). The CDR3 spans 13 residues. The V end lost 3 bases, the J end lost 8 bases, and 11 bases lay between the germline ends. The CDR3 reads CASSFRGGDEQFF. The CDR3 DNA reads TGTGCCAGCAGTTTCAGGGGTGGCGATGAGCAGTTCTTC.

The rearrangement links TRBV6-1 to TRBJ1-5, with 10 bases fitting TRBD1. Germline V gives CDR1 MNHNS, CDR2 SASEGT. The V and J ends lost 3 bases and 6 bases, in that order; junction bases with no gene match: 5. This CDR3 is built from 15 residues. CDR3 sequence (DNA): TGTGCCAGCAGTGAGACAGGGGGCGCGGGTCAGCCCCAGCATTTT. Its translation: CASSETGGAGQPQHF.

The chain carries TRBV6-5 and TRBJ1-2; TRBD1 is a possible D gene (6 bases). The germline gives CDR1 MNHEY, CDR2 SVGAGI. The CDR3 loop spans 12 amino acids. Trimming removed 11 bases from V and 5 bases from J, with 15 bases in between. In DNA form, the CDR3 reads TGTGCCGTTCAGACAGGATCTTATGGCTACACCTTC. Protein: CAVQTGSYGYTF.

This clone was seen just once. The V and J genes are TRBV4-1 and TRBJ2-5; no firm D call. Between the trimmed V and J ends, which lost 5 bases and 8 bases, there was a span of 15 bases. The V gene's germline CDR1 is MGHRA and CDR2 YSYEKL. The CDR3 totals 13 residues. In nucleotides, the CDR3 is TGCGCCAGCAGCGGCCCCCCACCACCTACCCAGTACTTC. This translates into CASSGPPPPTQYF.

The chain recombines TRBV11-3 with TRBJ2-1, with 11 bases matching TRBD2. The CDR3 is 15 amino acids. The V gene end was trimmed by 5 bases and the J gene end by 4 bases; junction bases not matched to a gene: 4. The V gene's germline CDR1 is SGHNT and CDR2 YENEEA. The CDR3 DNA reads TGTGCCAGCAGCACCAGACTAGCGGGGTACAATGAGCAGTTCTTC. Translating it yields CASSTRLAGYNEQFF.

This sequence joins TRBV11-3 and TRBJ2-2; a possible D gene is TRBD1 (7 bases). V lost 5 bases and J 6 bases, leaving 16 bases between the germline ends. This CDR3 spans 15 amino acids. CDR1 is SGHNT, CDR2 YENEEA, per germline. DNA for the CDR3: TGTGCCAGCAGCAAAAACAGGGGACTGGCCGGGGAGCTGTTTTTT. It encodes CASSKNRGLAGELFF. Combining the CDR3 with reference TRBV11-3 and TRBJ2-2 gives the whole variable domain EAGVVQSPRYKIIEKKQPVAFWCNPISGHNTLYWYLQNLGQGPELLIRYENEEAVDDSQLPKDRFSAERLKGVDSTLKIQPAELGDSAVYLCASSKNRGLAGELFFGEGSRLTVL.

The chain carries TRBV3-1 (or the pseudogene TRBV3-2) and TRBJ2-5; 8 bases are shared with TRBD1. V lost 1 base and J lost 4; bases outside the gene matches: 5. This CDR3 region has 15 residues. CDR1 is LGHDT and CDR2 is YNNKEL in the germline V gene (reference sequence). The CDR3 bases are TGTGCCAGCAGCCAAGGCGGACAGGGTCGAGAGACCCAGTACTTC. It is translated as CASSQGGQGRETQYF.

The J gene is TRBJ1-2, the V gene TRBV9; maybe TRBD1 (6 bases). Germline CDR1 is SGDLS and CDR2 is YYNGEE. The CDR3 sequence is 13 residues long. V was pared by 4 bases and J by 4 bases, with 11 bases between. CDR3 nucleotides: TGTGCCAGCAGCCCCCCGGACAGCTATGGCTACACCTTC. Its translation: CASSPPDSYGYTF.

This rearrangement joins TRBV6-1 to TRBJ2-1; 10 bases agree with TRBD1. The germline gives CDR1 MNHNS, CDR2 SASEGT. J was trimmed by 14 bases and V by 4 bases; bases with no gene match: 17. CDR3 size: 16 residues. CDR3 protein: CASSVRYRWDRGIEFF. CDR3 DNA: TGTGCCAGCAGTGTCCGCTACCGTTGGGACAGGGGAATAGAGTTCTTC.

V gene TRBV9 combines with J gene TRBJ2-2; D might be TRBD1 (6 bases). Trimming cost V 3 bases and J 5 bases, with 14 bases left between them. The V gene's germline CDR1 is SGDLS and CDR2 YYNGEE. This CDR3 has 15 amino acids. CDR3 bases: TGTGCCAGCAGCGGTCAGGGGAGAGAGACCGGGGAGCTGTTTTTT. This codes for CASSGQGRETGELFF.

CDR3 loop: CAWTGRGGQTDTQYF. The DNA for the CDR3 is TGTGCCTGGACCGGTCGCGGGGGGCAGACAGATACGCAGTATTTT. The J gene is TRBJ2-3, the V gene TRBV30; the match to TRBD2 covers 8 bases. The germline CDR1 and CDR2 sequences are GTSNPN and SVGIG (reference sequence). This CDR3 contains 15 residues. With V trimmed by 4 bases and J by 3 bases, 9 bases remained unmatched.

This rearrangement joins TRBV6-2 or TRBV6-3 to TRBJ1-5, with TRBD1 identical over 8 bases. The CDR3 sequence is 16 residues long. Trimming at V came to 6 bases and at J to 1 base, leaving 8 bases not matched to a gene. Looked up from germline, CDR1 is MNHEY and CDR2 is SVGEGT. The CDR3 coding sequence is TGTGCCAGCAGCCCGGGCCACAGGGGGAGCAATCAGCCCCAGCATTTT. Translated: CASSPGHRGSNQPQHF.